This TCR beta chain was found in a study of blood T cell repertoires in COVID-19. As for the study in general: Spain, Italy and the United States supplied samples that represented acute and convalescent COVID-19. PBMCs, B-cell-depleted T cells, or T cells were the source of the cDNA or gDNA that made up the material.

In the authors' methods: Researchers report that nucleated cell counts were estimated from reference gene primer amplification. TCRdb's table, derived via immunoSEQ multiplex PCR, lists solely in-frame clones and lacks some. V and J calls and clone size are as listed in that table; D and trimming were resolved from the DNA. This table has around 100,000 clones, roughly 86% appearing once. The specimen was peripheral blood. The source is a man aged 40-50 years with acute or convalescent COVID-19.

The CDR3 spells CASSPGRRRGEETQYF. The CDR3 DNA sequence: TGTGCCAGCAGCCCCGGTCGGAGGCGGGGGGAAGAGACCCAGTACTTC. This chain connects TRBV7-3 to TRBJ2-5, with 8 bases fitting TRBD2. The J segment lost 3 bases and the V segment lost 5 bases, leaving 11 bases of the junction unmatched. This CDR3 is 16 amino acids long. Germline CDR1 SGHTA, CDR2 FQGTGA.